Shown below are 22 T cell receptor beta chains from a single sample sequenced in a study of blood T cell repertoires in COVID-19. The data were produced by immunoSEQ multiplex PCR, yet TCRdb's version contains in-frame clones alone and is incomplete. The table lists 120,000 or so clones, over 75% of them singletons. The specimen was peripheral blood. The receptors shown here come from a man aged 50 to 60 with acute or convalescent COVID-19.

A few counts support this clone. The V gene is TRBV19, the J gene TRBJ1-5, with D perhaps matching TRBD1 (6 bases). The ends were cut back, 4 bases at V and 3 bases at J, with 13 bases in the middle. Germline CDR1 reads LNHDA; CDR2 reads SQIVND (reference sequence). The CDR3 consists of 15 residues. The DNA of the CDR3 is TGTGCCAGTAGTACAGGGGAGGGGGACAATCAGCCCCAGCATTTT. Its protein is CASSTGEGDNQPQHF.

The chain joins TRBV9 to TRBJ2-1; 12 bases align to TRBD2. CDR3 size: 15 residues. Germline CDR1 SGDLS, CDR2 YYNGEE. Losses at the gene ends were 4 bases for V and 7 bases for J; bases not matched to a gene: 6. CDR3 nucleotides: TGTGCCAGCAGCTTTTCCGGGACTAGCGGGAATGAGCAGTTCTTC. It encodes CASSFSGTSGNEQFF. Full variable domain (remainder filled in from reference TRBV9 and TRBJ2-1): DSGVTQTPKHLITATGQRVTLRCSPRSGDLSVYWYQQSLDQGLQFLIQYYNGEERAKGNILERFSAQQFPDLHSELNLSSLELGDSALYFCASSFSGTSGNEQFFGPGTRLTVL.

The V gene is TRBV28, the J gene TRBJ2-3; D possibly corresponds to TRBD1 (5 bases). CDR1 is MDHEN and CDR2 is SYDVKM in the germline V gene. V was cut by 5 bases and J by 8 bases, with 14 bases left in between. This CDR3 spans 13 amino acids. The CDR3 protein is CASSEDILGTQYF. Here the CDR3 DNA reads TGTGCCAGCAGTGAGGACATTTTGGGTACGCAGTATTTT.

This chain connects TRBV4-1 to TRBJ2-7, with 14 positions matching TRBD2. The CDR3 is 15 residues long. V was clipped by 3 bases and J by 6 bases; unmatched bases: 4. Germline V CDR1 and CDR2: MGHRA, YSYEKL. This CDR3 is CASSHPTSGRAEQYF. CDR3 coding DNA: TGCGCCAGCAGCCACCCGACTAGCGGGAGGGCCGAGCAGTACTTC.

The chain joins TRBV6-5 to TRBJ2-5; TRBD2 is a possible D gene (5 bases). V lost 6 bases and J lost 1, with 9 bases in between. Germline values: CDR1 MNHEY, CDR2 SVGAGI. The CDR3 is 13 amino acids. The CDR3 reads CASRKRGQETQYF. The CDR3 nucleotides are TGTGCCAGCAGGAAACGGGGCCAAGAGACCCAGTACTTC.

This clone has only one observation. Because the CDR3's place on the DNA is in doubt, the DNA is left out and the CDR3 is given as listed by TCRdb. The gene calls are TRBV28 and TRBJ2-5; the DNA was not compared with TRBD2, the D call given in the table. The CDR3 has 20 residues if both end residues are counted. Per germline, CDR1 MDHEN and CDR2 SYDVKM. The CDR3 protein is CASSTSTGTSGILGEETQYF.

This clone has a handful of counts. This chain uses TRBV13 with TRBJ2-7; 13 positions match TRBD2. The germline CDR1 and CDR2 sequences are PRHDT and FYEKMQ (reference sequence). The V gene end was trimmed by 5 bases and the J gene end by 2 bases; junction bases not matched to a gene: 3. The CDR3 runs 15 residues. The CDR3 DNA is TGTGCCAGCAGCCCCGGACTAGCGGGAGCCTACGAGCAGTACTTC. It translates to CASSPGLAGAYEQYF.

The gene calls are TRBV27 and TRBJ2-7; 13 bases are shared with TRBD2. The V and J ends lost 1 base and 6 bases, in that order; junction bases with no gene match: 6. CDR3 length equals 16 residues. Germline values: CDR1 MNHEY, CDR2 SMNVEV (reference sequence). The CDR3 coding sequence is TGTGCCAGCAGTTTATATACTAGCGGGAGGGCCTCCGAGCAGTACTTC. Protein sequence: CASSLYTSGRASEQYF.

The chain uses TRBV3-1 (or the pseudogene TRBV3-2) and TRBJ1-2; TRBD1 is a possible D gene (5 bases). Germline V CDR1 and CDR2: LGHDT, YNNKEL (reference sequence). The CDR3 extends over 12 amino acids. V lost 4 bases and J lost 8, with 11 bases in between. The CDR3 DNA reads as TGTGCCAGCAGCCTTCTGACAGACGGCTACACCTTC. It encodes CASSLLTDGYTF.

This clone is a singleton in its sample. V and J are TRBV25-1 and TRBJ1-3; 8 bases match TRBD1. The junction had 2 bases not matched to a gene; V was cut back by 1 base and J by 3 bases. This CDR3 has 15 residues. Germline lookup yields CDR1 MGHDK and CDR2 SYGVNS. The CDR3 is CASSEFGQGGNTIYF. Written as DNA, the CDR3 is TGTGCCAGCAGTGAATTTGGACAGGGTGGAAACACCATATATTTT.

The chain uses TRBV2 and TRBJ1-2, with a possible D match to TRBD1 (6 bases). Germline values: CDR1 SNHLY, CDR2 FYNNEI. Trimming stripped 2 bases from V and 2 bases from J, with 12 bases between. This CDR3 comprises 15 residues. This CDR3 reads CASSERTGWNYGYTF. As DNA, the CDR3 is TGTGCCAGCAGTGAACGTACAGGGTGGAACTATGGCTACACCTTC.

The CDR3 spells CASSENSMFF. DNA of the CDR3: TGTGCCAGCAGTGAGAACTCTATGTTCTTC. The chain employs TRBV2 and TRBJ2-1, with D unresolved. Trimming pared 3 bases from V and 15 bases from J, leaving 9 bases between. The germline V gene encodes CDR1 SNHLY and CDR2 FYNNEI. The CDR3 consists of 10 residues.

The gene calls are TRBV14 and TRBJ1-1; a possible D gene is TRBD1 (5 bases). Germline V gene lookup returns CDR1 SGHDN and CDR2 FVKESK. The germline V and J ends were trimmed by 0 bases and 3 bases, with 14 bases remaining between them. The CDR3 runs 16 residues. In DNA form, the CDR3 reads TGTGCCAGCAGCCAAGATTACCGGAGGGGAGACACTGAAGCTTTCTTT. Translation gives CASSQDYRRGDTEAFF.

The chain carries TRBV9 and TRBJ1-1; TRBD1 matches 10 bases. The CDR3 length is 14 residues. V dropped 3 bases and J dropped 5; count of bases not matched to a gene: 4. The germline V gene encodes CDR1 SGDLS and CDR2 YYNGEE. The CDR3 DNA sequence: TGTGCCAGCAGCGCCCGGACAGGGGGTACTGAAGCTTTCTTT. Translating it yields CASSARTGGTEAFF.

This clone was recorded only once. The chain has TRBV24-1 and TRBJ2-1; 7 nucleotides align to TRBD1. V lost 10 bases and J lost 2; bases outside the gene matches: 10. Germline CDR1 is KGHDR and CDR2 is SFDVKD. The CDR3 consists of 15 residues. CDR3 sequence: CATENRQGTYNEQFF. The CDR3 coding sequence is TGTGCCACTGAAAATCGACAGGGAACCTACAATGAGCAGTTCTTC.

This rearrangement joins TRBV3-1 (or the pseudogene TRBV3-2) to TRBJ1-2; D is ambiguous. Per the germline V gene, CDR1 is LGHDT and CDR2 is YNNKEL (reference sequence). V lost 3 bases to trimming and J lost 2 bases, with 10 bases between them. The CDR3 contains 14 residues. The CDR3 loop reads CASSQRRGNYGYTF. The CDR3 DNA sequence: TGTGCCAGCAGCCAGCGACGGGGAAACTATGGCTACACCTTC.

This chain uses TRBV6-5 with TRBJ2-7; TRBD2 might be the D (6 bases). The CDR3 has 16 residues. Germline CDR1 MNHEY, CDR2 SVGAGI. Trimming stripped 4 bases from V and 1 base from J, with 17 bases between. CDR3 DNA sequence: TGTGCCAGCAGTTGGAGCGGAGGGTATTATTCCTACGAGCAGTACTTC. Protein product: CASSWSGGYYSYEQYF.

The chain employs TRBV19 and TRBJ1-6; D call uncertain. Germline V gene lookup returns CDR1 LNHDA and CDR2 SQIVND (reference sequence). Trimming removed 5 bases at V and 5 bases at J, with 16 bases between. CDR3 size: 16 residues. Here the CDR3 DNA reads TGTGCCAGTAGTTCCACCGGACTAGAGAATAATTCACCCCTCCACTTT. Its translation is CASSSTGLENNSPLHF.

This clone occurred a few times. The V gene is TRBV5-1, the J gene TRBJ1-1; TRBD1 matches at 8 bases. Germline-derived CDR1 and CDR2 are SGHRS and YFSETQ. The CDR3 consists of 14 residues. J was trimmed by 4 bases and V by 3 bases; bases with no gene match: 5. The CDR3 sequence is CASSSQGAGTEAFF. As DNA, the CDR3 is TGCGCCAGCAGCTCGCAGGGGGCAGGCACTGAAGCTTTCTTT.

The genes are TRBV14 and TRBJ2-3; 12 bases are a match to TRBD2. The germline gives CDR1 SGHDN, CDR2 FVKESK. There are 14 residues in the CDR3. The ends lost 4 bases at V and 6 bases at J; junction bases unmatched: 2. The CDR3 region is CASSLGLAGDTQYF. The DNA of the CDR3 is TGTGCCAGCAGCCTTGGACTAGCGGGGGATACGCAGTATTTT.

The V and J genes are TRBV10-3 and TRBJ2-7, with D possibly TRBD1 on 5 matching bases. The length of the CDR3 is 15 residues. Trimming cost V 0 bases and J 3 bases, with 12 bases left between them. CDR1 is ENHRY, CDR2 SYGVKD, per germline. Here the CDR3 reads CAISESRAGYYEQYF. Here the CDR3 DNA reads TGTGCCATCAGTGAGTCTAGGGCAGGGTACTACGAGCAGTACTTC.

The gene calls are TRBV4-1 and TRBJ2-7; 10 positions agree with TRBD2. J gave up 0 bases and V 2 bases, and 10 bases lay outside the gene matches. CDR3 size: 18 residues. Per the germline V gene, CDR1 is MGHRA and CDR2 is YSYEKL. The CDR3 DNA follows: TGCGCCAGCAGCCAATGGGTGGGACTAGCGACTATCTCCTACGAGCAGTACTTC. Amino acid sequence: CASSQWVGLATISYEQYF.